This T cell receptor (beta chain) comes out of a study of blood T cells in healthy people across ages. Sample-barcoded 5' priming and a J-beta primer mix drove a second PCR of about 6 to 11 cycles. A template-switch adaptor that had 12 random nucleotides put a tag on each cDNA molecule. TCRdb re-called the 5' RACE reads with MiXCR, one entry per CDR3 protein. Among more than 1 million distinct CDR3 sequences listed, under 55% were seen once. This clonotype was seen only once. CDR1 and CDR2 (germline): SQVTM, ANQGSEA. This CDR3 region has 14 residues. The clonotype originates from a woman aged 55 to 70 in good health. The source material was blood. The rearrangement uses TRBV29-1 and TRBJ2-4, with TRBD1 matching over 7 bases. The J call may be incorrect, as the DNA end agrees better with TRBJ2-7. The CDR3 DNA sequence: TGCAGCGTCCGAGGGGGCAGGGGCCACGACGAGCAGTACTTC. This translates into CSVRGGRGHDEQYF.